This T cell receptor beta chain came from a study of blood T cell repertoires in COVID-19. Study background: PBMCs, B-cell-depleted T cells, or T cells were the source of the cDNA or gDNA that made up the material.

Trimming stripped 0 bases from V and 8 bases from J, with 17 bases between. The V gene's germline CDR1 is LGHDT and CDR2 YNNKEL (reference sequence). This CDR3 contains 17 residues. Authors' methods: The assay estimated nucleated cells by amplifying reference gene primers. Sequencing used immunoSEQ multiplex PCR; TCRdb keeps in-frame clones, though not all of them. For V, J and clone size, that table is used; D and trimming come from the DNA. The sample shows fewer than 250,000 clones, over 75% of them seen only once. Enrolment of Seattle patients took place during active infection, and they were followed longitudinally.

The source is a man aged 45-60 years with COVID-19, enrolled during active disease. The specimen was peripheral blood. The chain links TRBV3-1 (or the pseudogene TRBV3-2) to TRBJ1-6, with D maybe TRBD1 (5 bases). CDR3 coding DNA: TGTGCCAGCAGCCAAGATGTCGGGCTGGCGGGGGATTCACCCCTCCACTTT. This encodes CASSQDVGLAGDSPLHF.